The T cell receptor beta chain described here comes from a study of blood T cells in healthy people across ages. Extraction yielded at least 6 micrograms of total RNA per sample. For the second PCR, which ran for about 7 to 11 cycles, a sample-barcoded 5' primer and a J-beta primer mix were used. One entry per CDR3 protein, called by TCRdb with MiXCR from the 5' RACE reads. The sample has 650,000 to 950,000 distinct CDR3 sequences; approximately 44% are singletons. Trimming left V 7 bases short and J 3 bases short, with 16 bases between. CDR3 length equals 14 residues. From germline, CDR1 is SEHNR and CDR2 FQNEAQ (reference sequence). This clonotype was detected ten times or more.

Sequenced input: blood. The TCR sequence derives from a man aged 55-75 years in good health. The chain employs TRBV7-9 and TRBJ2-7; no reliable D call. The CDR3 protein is CASTPSTSLYEQYF. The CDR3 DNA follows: TGTGCCAGCACCCCCTCCACTTCCCTCTACGAGCAGTACTTC.